This entry concerns a single T cell receptor beta chain. No antigen is known for it. Trimming took off 4 bases at V and 0 bases at J, with 10 bases between the two ends. There are 15 residues in the CDR3. From germline, CDR1 is SGHTS and CDR2 YDEGEE. One entry per CDR3 protein, called by TCRdb with MiXCR from the multiplex PCR reads. The table has 20,000 to 25,000 distinct CDR3 sequences, roughly 55% seen once. This entry belongs to a study of breast tumors, draining lymph nodes, adjacent tissues. Study observations and caveats: Tumor T cell lymph node origin was a supported hypothesis, not proven. Compared with basal-like, luminal-like tumors shared significantly more repertoire with nontumor tissue. Findings are consistent with lymph node origin and intratumoral expansion of most tumor T cells. Compared with lymph nodes, tumors were less diverse; compared with nontumor tissue, more.

The chain combines TRBV5-8 with TRBJ1-4, with D unresolved. The specimen sequenced was breast tumor tissue. The sequence was collected from a female donor with breast cancer. Some clones in this sample may be carry-over from other donors' samples. DNA for the CDR3: TGTGCCAGCAGCCGGGAGTCAGCAACTAATGAAAAACTGTTTTTT. Its translation is CASSRESATNEKLFF.